This T cell receptor beta chain was profiled in a study of long-term antiretroviral therapy in people with HIV. General observations from the study: ART adherence, viral resistance and therapy changes went unrecorded. Clones with expansion before ART led the repertoire at all time points.

As for this clone: Antigen unknown.

This CDR3 has 13 residues. V was clipped by 1 base and J by 2 bases, with 3 bases between them. Germline CDR1 LNHDA, CDR2 SQIVND (reference sequence). Survey-level resolution applied to immunoSEQ assay v3.0. The table came from immunoSEQ multiplex PCR; TCRdb's copy has only in-frame clones and leaves some out. The sample records around 26,000 clones, over 75% being singletons. The receptor comes from a woman aged 25 to 39 with HIV. Material: unsorted PBMCs, obtained 1.1 years before starting antiretroviral therapy. V usage is TRBV19 and J usage is TRBJ1-3; D is unresolved. The CDR3: CASSIGPGNTIYF. CDR3 nucleotides: TGTGCCAGTAGTATAGGACCTGGAAACACCATATATTTT.